A single TCR beta chain is shown here with its context. Its specificity is unknown. Clones were sequenced by immunoSEQ multiplex PCR, and TCRdb holds only the in-frame ones, with some missing. The table lists about 710,000 clones, roughly 72% of them singletons, with under 2% in the top ten. The data were obtained in a study of shared clonotypes between healthy human individuals. Whole-study results and caveats: How much donors shared clonotypes was expected to be affected by sequencing depth.

The sequence came from a woman younger than 45 in good health. The sequenced sample consisted of memory CD4+ T cells sorted from blood. Subset defined: CD45RA-negative fraction.

The CDR3 region is CASSDHPLTSFSFNEQFF. CDR3 DNA sequence: TGTGCCAGCAGTGACCACCCATTGACTAGCTTCTCTTTTAATGAGCAGTTCTTC. V and J are TRBV6-4 and TRBJ2-1; TRBD2 agrees at 7 bases. The CDR3 is 18 residues long. Germline CDR1 is MRHNA and CDR2 is SNTAGT. V lost 2 bases, J lost 7 bases, and 17 bases stayed unmatched.